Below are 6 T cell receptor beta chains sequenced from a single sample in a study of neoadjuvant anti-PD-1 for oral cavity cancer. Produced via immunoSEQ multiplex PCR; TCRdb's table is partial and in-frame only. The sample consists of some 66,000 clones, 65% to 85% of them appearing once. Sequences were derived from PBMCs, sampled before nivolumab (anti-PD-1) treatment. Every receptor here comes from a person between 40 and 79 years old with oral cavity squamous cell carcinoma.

The DNA of the CDR3 is TGTGCCAGCAGTTGGGACAGGGCCTCGAACACTGAAGCTTTCTTT. It encodes CASSWDRASNTEAFF. This rearrangement joins TRBV6-5 to TRBJ1-1; 9 bases fit TRBD1. CDR3 length equals 15 residues. Trimming removed 4 bases from V and 1 base from J; junction bases left unmatched: 4. Per the germline V gene, CDR1 is MNHEY and CDR2 is SVGAGI.

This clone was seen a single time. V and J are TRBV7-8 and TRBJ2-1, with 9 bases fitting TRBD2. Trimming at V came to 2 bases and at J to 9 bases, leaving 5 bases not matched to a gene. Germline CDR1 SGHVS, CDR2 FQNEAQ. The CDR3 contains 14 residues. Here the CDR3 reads CASSLRLAASEQFF. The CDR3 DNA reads TGTGCCAGCAGCTTAAGACTAGCGGCTAGTGAGCAGTTCTTC.

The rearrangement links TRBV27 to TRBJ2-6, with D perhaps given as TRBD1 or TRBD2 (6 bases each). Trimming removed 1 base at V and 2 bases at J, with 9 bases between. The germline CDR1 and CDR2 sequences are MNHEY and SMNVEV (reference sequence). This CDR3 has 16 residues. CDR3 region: CASSLWGAPGANVLTF. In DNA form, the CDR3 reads TGTGCCAGCAGTTTATGGGGGGCGCCTGGGGCCAACGTCCTGACTTTC.

The CDR3 region is CASSPPGRDKKVTQYF. The CDR3 nucleotides are TGTGCCAGCAGCCCCCCCGGCCGGGATAAGAAGGTGACCCAGTACTTC. This chain joins TRBV5-8 and TRBJ2-5; TRBD2 might be the D (5 bases). Germline CDR1 is SGHTS and CDR2 is YDEGEE. Trimming left V 4 bases short and J 7 bases short, with 23 bases between. The CDR3 length is 16 residues.

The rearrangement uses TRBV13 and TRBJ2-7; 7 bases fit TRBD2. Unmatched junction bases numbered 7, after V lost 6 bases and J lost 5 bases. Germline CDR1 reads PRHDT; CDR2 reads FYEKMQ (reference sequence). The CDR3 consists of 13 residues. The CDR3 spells CASSSTSPNEQYF. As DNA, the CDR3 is TGTGCCAGCAGTTCGACTAGCCCCAACGAGCAGTACTTC.

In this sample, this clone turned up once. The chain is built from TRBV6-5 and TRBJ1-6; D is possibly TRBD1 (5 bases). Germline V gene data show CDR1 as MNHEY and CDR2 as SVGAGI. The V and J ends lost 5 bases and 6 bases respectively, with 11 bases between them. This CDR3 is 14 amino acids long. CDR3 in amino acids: CASSRGVSNSPLHF. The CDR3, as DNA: TGTGCCAGCAGTCGAGGGGTGAGTAATTCACCCCTCCACTTT.